This entry lists 26 T cell receptor beta chains sequenced from one sample in a study of T-cell reconstitution after alpha-beta-depleted transplantation in children. Library preparation (for TCRbeta) was performed with unique molecular identifiers. TCRdb ran MiXCR on the PCR reads and lists one entry per CDR3 protein. Of 670,000 or so distinct CDR3 sequences in the sample, roughly 14% were seen once. The material was PBMCs, obtained before TCRalphabeta/CD19-depleted stem cell transplant. These receptors came from a girl aged 2 to 9 with congenital amegakaryocytic thrombocytopenia, due to receive a stem cell transplant.

This clonotype was recorded only once. V usage is TRBV9 and J usage is TRBJ1-5; D is unclear. V was trimmed by 0 bases and J by 1 base, leaving 8 bases between them. Germline V gives CDR1 SGDLS, CDR2 YYNGEE. The CDR3 is made up of 15 amino acids. The CDR3, as DNA: TGTGCCAGCAGCGTAGGGACGGGCAGCAATCAGCCCCAGCATTTT. Its translation is CASSVGTGSNQPQHF.

This clonotype came up a few times. The chain recombines TRBV2 with TRBJ1-5, with unresolved D. The length of the CDR3 is 13 residues. CDR1 is SNHLY, CDR2 FYNNEI, per germline. Trimming pared 6 bases from V and 6 bases from J, leaving 12 bases between. The CDR3 nucleotides are TGTGCCAGCAGCCAAGGAAACAGTCAGCCCCAGCATTTT. Its translation: CASSQGNSQPQHF.

Comments on this clonotype: One end of the junction is discordant with germline, which a read error may explain. The genes are TRBV7-6 and TRBJ1-1; D not resolved. Germline V gene data show CDR1 as SGHVS and CDR2 as FNYEAQ. The CDR3 runs to 14 residues. CDR3 sequence: CASSSDTSNTGAFF. CDR3 sequence (DNA): TGTGCCAGCAGCTCAGACACATCGAACACTGGAGCTTTCTTT. The variable domain in full, with the rest retrieved from reference TRBV7-6 and TRBJ1-1, is GAGVSQSPRYKVTKRGQDVALRCDPISGHVSLYWYRQALGQGPEFLTYFNYEAQQDKSGLPNDRFSAERPEGSISTLTIQRTEQRDSAMYRCASSSDTSNTGAFFGQGTRLTVV.

V is TRBV9 and J is TRBJ2-2, with D possibly matching TRBD1 (6 bases). The V and J ends lost 5 bases and 5 bases respectively, with 19 bases between them. Germline V gives CDR1 SGDLS, CDR2 YYNGEE. The CDR3 is made up of 16 amino acids. DNA of the CDR3: TGTGCCAGCAGTGCCCCAGGGGCGGTGGGGACCGGGGAGCTGTTTTTT. Translating it yields CASSAPGAVGTGELFF.

This clonotype turned up a few times. This CDR3 is CASRAGWQQFF. The DNA for the CDR3 is TGTGCCAGCAGGGCGGGCTGGCAGCAGTTCTTC. This chain connects TRBV12-3 or TRBV12-4 to TRBJ2-1, with D possibly being TRBD2 (5 bases). V gave up 6 bases and J gave up 11 bases, with 11 bases separating them. This CDR3 region has 11 residues.

The V call is TRBV7-8, the J call TRBJ2-3, with a possible D match to TRBD1 (5 bases). This CDR3 comprises 17 residues. Per the germline V gene, CDR1 is SGHVS and CDR2 is FQNEAQ. With 5 bases removed from V and 3 bases from J, the gap between germline ends came to 21 bases. The DNA for the CDR3 is TGTGCCAGCAGCCCACGACCAGGGAAGGGTTCGACAGATACGCAGTATTTT. It yields the protein CASSPRPGKGSTDTQYF.

The sample holds a few counts of this clonotype. The rearrangement links TRBV24-1 to TRBJ2-2, with D possibly being TRBD2 (6 bases). The CDR3 is made up of 15 amino acids. The V and J ends lost 9 bases and 3 bases respectively, with 16 bases between them. Germline V gene lookup returns CDR1 KGHDR and CDR2 SFDVKD. CDR3 DNA sequence: TGTGCCACCTCCGGCGGGGAACCCTACACCGGGGAGCTGTTTTTT. Amino acids: CATSGGEPYTGELFF.

This sequence joins TRBV27 and TRBJ1-3; 8 nucleotides line up with TRBD1. Losses at the gene ends were 6 bases for V and 4 bases for J; bases not matched to a gene: 5. The CDR3 consists of 14 residues. Germline assignment: CDR1 MNHEY and CDR2 SMNVEV (reference sequence). Here the CDR3 reads CASSRQGPGNTIYF. CDR3 in DNA: TGTGCCAGCAGCCGACAGGGGCCCGGAAACACCATATATTTT.

This clonotype was observed many times. The V gene is TRBV5-1, the J gene TRBJ2-3; 13 bases are a match to TRBD2. CDR1 is SGHRS and CDR2 is YFSETQ in the germline V gene. J gave up 3 bases and V 4 bases, and 5 bases lay outside the gene matches. The CDR3 has 16 amino acids. The CDR3: CASSQRTSGRTDTQYF. CDR3 coding DNA: TGCGCCAGCAGCCAAAGGACTAGCGGGAGAACAGATACGCAGTATTTT.

Remarks on this clonotype: A much larger clone differs from this one at a single base, so this may be a read error. The J gene is TRBJ1-2, the V gene TRBV30; a weak D match, TRBD1 (6 bases). The CDR3 has 13 amino acids. In germline, CDR1 is GTSNPN, CDR2 SVGIG (reference sequence). The V end lost 2 bases, the J end lost 6 bases, and 13 bases lay between the germline ends. The CDR3 region has the DNA TGTGCCTGGAGTATGGGACCAGGGGATGGCTACACCTTC. Its protein is CAWSMGPGDGYTF.

This clonotype came up many times. V is TRBV20-1 and J is TRBJ1-2; perhaps TRBD1 as D (6 bases). The V end lost 5 bases, the J end lost 0 bases, and 16 bases lay between the germline ends. Germline V CDR1 and CDR2: DFQATT, SNEGSKA (reference sequence). The CDR3 extends over 15 amino acids. The CDR3 DNA reads TGCAGTGCTCCCGACCAGACAGGTTCTAACTATGGCTACACCTTC. Its protein product is CSAPDQTGSNYGYTF.

The rearrangement joins TRBV18 to TRBJ2-1; D uncertain. The CDR3 spans 13 residues. The V end lost 3 bases, the J end lost 2 bases, and 5 bases lay between the germline ends. Germline V gene sequence: CDR1 KGHSH, CDR2 LQKENI. CDR3 in amino acids: CASSPLTYNEQFF. The CDR3 region has the DNA TGTGCCAGCTCACCTCTGACCTACAATGAGCAGTTCTTC.

This clonotype was seen many times. V usage is TRBV15 and J usage is TRBJ1-1; D is unclear. Trimming took off 1 base at V and 2 bases at J, with 8 bases between the two ends. Germline lookup yields CDR1 LNHNV and CDR2 YYDKDF (reference sequence). CDR3 length: 14 amino acids. In DNA, the CDR3 is TGTGCCACCAGCAGAGTTTCGGACAACACTGAAGCTTTCTTT. Encoded protein: CATSRVSDNTEAFF.

This clonotype was found many times. The V call is TRBV5-1, the J call TRBJ1-2, with D unclear. The germline V gene has CDR1 SGHRS and CDR2 YFSETQ. Trimming removed 0 bases from V and 8 bases from J, with 11 bases in between. This CDR3 is built from 13 residues. The CDR3 sequence is CASSLVPGEGYTF. CDR3 sequence (DNA): TGCGCCAGCAGCTTGGTACCGGGTGAGGGCTACACCTTC.

This clonotype was seen repeatedly, ten times or more. V is TRBV7-6 and J is TRBJ2-1, with D possibly matching TRBD2 (6 bases). V lost 5 bases, J lost 5 bases, and 13 bases lay in between. Germline values: CDR1 SGHVS, CDR2 FNYEAQ. This CDR3 has 14 residues. The DNA for the CDR3 is TGTGCCAGCAGCCTAATAGCGGAGGACAATGAGCAGTTCTTC. As protein: CASSLIAEDNEQFF.

Many counts were recorded for this clonotype. The V call is TRBV5-1, the J call TRBJ2-1, with TRBD2 as a possible D gene (5 bases). The CDR3 spans 14 residues. V lost 5 bases, J lost 1 base, and 10 bases lay in between. Germline CDR1 reads SGHRS; CDR2 reads YFSETQ. This CDR3 is CASSPGMSYNEQFF. DNA for the CDR3: TGCGCCAGCAGTCCCGGGATGTCCTACAATGAGCAGTTCTTC.

This clonotype was observed a handful of times. The chain carries TRBV10-3 and TRBJ2-1; perhaps TRBD2 as D (5 bases). The CDR3 consists of 17 residues. Trimming shortened V by 7 bases and J by 2 bases, and 21 bases separated the two germline ends. Germline CDR1 is ENHRY and CDR2 is SYGVKD. The CDR3 region is CAIKGGRTSPTYNEQFF. The CDR3 coding sequence is TGTGCCATCAAGGGCGGTAGGACTTCACCTACCTACAATGAGCAGTTCTTC.

To note about this clonotype: A read error is possible here, since a much larger clone lies one base away. The V and J genes are TRBV5-1 and TRBJ1-1, with 7 bases lining up with TRBD1. This CDR3 contains 15 residues. V trimming: 7 bases; J trimming: 6 bases; junction bases outside the gene matches: 15. Per germline, CDR1 SGHRS and CDR2 YFSETQ. The CDR3 region has the DNA TGCGCCAGCGGCGTACAGGGGAGTCGGGGCCCTGAAGCTTTCTTT. Protein: CASGVQGSRGPEAFF. Full variable domain (remainder filled in from reference TRBV5-1 and TRBJ1-1): KAGVTQTPRYLIKTRGQQVTLSCSPISGHRSVSWYQQTPGQGLQFLFEYFSETQRNKGNFPGRFSGRQFSNSRSEMNVSTLELGDSALYLCASGVQGSRGPEAFFGQGTRLTVV.

This chain's CDR3 is CASRAPAGGPVYNEQFF. CDR3 DNA: TGTGCCAGCAGGGCCCCAGCGGGAGGGCCTGTATACAATGAGCAGTTCTTC. The V and J genes are TRBV12-3 or TRBV12-4 and TRBJ2-1; the match to TRBD2 covers 10 bases. J gave up 4 bases and V 6 bases, and 12 bases lay outside the gene matches. This CDR3 contains 17 residues.

Details on this clonotype: A much larger clone is a single base away; this may be a read error. This chain uses TRBV28 with TRBJ1-2; 8 bases fit TRBD1. Trimming cost V 5 bases and J 9 bases; bases outside gene matches: 17. The CDR3 is 16 residues long. CDR1 and CDR2 from the germline V gene are MDHEN and SYDVKM. The CDR3 is CASSRDRMTDRYSYTF. The CDR3 DNA sequence: TGTGCCAGCAGTCGGGACAGGATGACCGACCGTTATAGCTACACCTTC.

The genes are TRBV7-9 and TRBJ2-2; tentative D call: TRBD2 (6 bases). The CDR3 runs to 15 residues. From germline, CDR1 is SEHNR and CDR2 FQNEAQ (reference sequence). V dropped 3 bases and J dropped 5 bases, with 13 bases sitting between them. CDR3 loop: CASSFVDGGTGELFF. The DNA of the CDR3 is TGTGCCAGCAGCTTTGTAGACGGGGGAACCGGGGAGCTGTTTTTT.

The chain links TRBV20-1 to TRBJ2-1, with 14 bases matching TRBD2. Germline CDR1 DFQATT, CDR2 SNEGSKA (reference sequence). There are 15 residues in the CDR3. V shed 6 bases and J 9 bases; nucleotides not matched to a gene: 10. CDR3 amino acids: CSAQQGTSGSVEQFF. The CDR3 DNA reads as TGCAGTGCCCAACAGGGGACTAGCGGGAGTGTTGAGCAGTTCTTC.

This clonotype was seen a few times. This chain uses TRBV7-3 with TRBJ2-3, with D unresolved. Germline lookup yields CDR1 SGHTA and CDR2 FQGTGA. The germline V and J ends were trimmed by 1 base and 6 bases, with 8 bases remaining between them. The CDR3 is made up of 13 amino acids. CDR3: CASSLNSLDTQYF. Written as DNA, the CDR3 is TGTGCCAGCAGCTTAAATAGCTTGGATACGCAGTATTTT.

This clonotype was observed at least ten times. CDR3 protein: CASTVPGQIEAFF. Here the CDR3 DNA reads TGCGCCAGCACCGTGCCCGGACAGATTGAAGCTTTCTTT. The chain has TRBV5-1 and TRBJ1-1; perhaps TRBD1 as D (6 bases). Between the trimmed V and J ends, which lost 6 bases and 7 bases, there was a span of 16 bases. Germline V gene sequence: CDR1 SGHRS, CDR2 YFSETQ. The CDR3 is made up of 13 amino acids.

In the case of this clonotype: This may come from a read error, since a much larger clone is one base off. V usage is TRBV29-1 and J usage is TRBJ2-2, with D perhaps matching TRBD1 (5 bases). The germline CDR1 and CDR2 sequences are SQVTM and ANQGSEA. CDR3 length: 14 residues. CDR3 nucleotide sequence: TGCAGCGCACGGACAACTTCGAACACCTGGGAGCTGTTTTTT. Its translation: CSARTTSNTWELFF.

Worth noting for this clonotype: This is likely a read error, given that the CDR3 carries no conserved phenylalanine or tryptophan at its end. This chain connects TRBV28 to TRBJ1-1, with D uncertain. The CDR3 has 13 residues. Germline CDR1 MDHEN, CDR2 SYDVKM. Trimming pared 4 bases from V and 1 base from J, leaving 7 bases between. DNA for the CDR3: TGTGCCAGCAGTTGGGGTGCGAACACTGAAGCTTTCTAT. Its protein is CASSWGANTEAFY.